This T cell receptor (beta chain) was sequenced during a study of cytomegalovirus exposure and HLA in healthy donors. A few counts support this clone. A multiplex PCR was run with 60 Vbeta primers and 13 Jbeta primers. The repertoire was sequenced with immunoSEQ multiplex PCR; TCRdb's copy has only in-frame clones and lacks some. This repertoire shows about 43,000 clones, about half found once; its top ten account for under 6.5%. The CDR3 sequence is 15 residues long. In germline, CDR1 is LNHNV, CDR2 YYDKDF (reference sequence). V was clipped by 0 bases and J by 8 bases; unmatched bases: 5. This receptor was taken from a man aged 55 to 70 in good health and CMV-seronegative. The sequenced sample was PBMCs. The chain uses TRBV15 and TRBJ1-2, with 11 bases fitting TRBD1. The CDR3 DNA sequence: TGTGCCACCAGCAGAGATGGACAGGGGGCTCGAGGCTACACCTTC. Its translation: CATSRDGQGARGYTF.